The 11 T cell receptor beta chains below come from one sample, sequenced in a study of shared clonotypes between healthy human individuals. It was CD45RO-negative cells, positively selected for CCR7, that made up naive CD8 cells, with terminally differentiated effector memory CD45RA+ cells excluded. Data came from immunoSEQ multiplex PCR; TCRdb stores just in-frame clones and leaves some out. The table includes over 750,000 clones, roughly 96% detected once. The sequenced sample was naive CD8+ T cells sorted from blood. The receptors come from a man aged 30 to 45 in good health.

The V call is TRBV4-3, the J call TRBJ2-7; D is possibly TRBD1 (5 bases). Germline V CDR1 and CDR2: LGHNA, YSLEER. This CDR3 region has 16 residues. V lost 1 base to trimming and J lost 5 bases, with 18 bases between them. The CDR3 DNA follows: TGCGCCAGCAGCCAAGCGCCAGGGCGCCCAGGGAACGAGCAGTACTTC. This sequence encodes CASSQAPGRPGNEQYF.

V and J are TRBV5-1 and TRBJ2-1; 10 nucleotides agree with TRBD2. The V gene's germline CDR1 is SGHRS and CDR2 YFSETQ. Unmatched junction bases numbered 13, after V lost 4 bases and J lost 9 bases. This CDR3 has 16 residues. For the CDR3, the DNA is TGCGCCAGCAGCACAGCCTCTAGCGGGAGTCGTGCTGAGCAGTTCTTC. Amino acid sequence: CASSTASSGSRAEQFF.

The V and J genes are TRBV18 and TRBJ2-5; D may be TRBD1 (6 bases). This CDR3 has 15 residues. Germline CDR1 KGHSH, CDR2 LQKENI. Trimming cost V 3 bases and J 2 bases, with 13 bases left between them. The CDR3, as DNA: TGTGCCAGCTCACCGACAGGTTCCCATCAAGAGACCCAGTACTTC. Residues: CASSPTGSHQETQYF.

V usage is TRBV2 and J usage is TRBJ1-2, with D unclear. Germline values: CDR1 SNHLY, CDR2 FYNNEI. V was shortened by 5 bases and J by 0 bases, with 10 bases between the two germline ends. The CDR3 extends over 14 amino acids. CDR3 protein: CASSLSGANYGYTF. CDR3 nucleotides: TGTGCCAGCAGTCTCAGTGGAGCTAACTATGGCTACACCTTC.

The rearrangement uses TRBV29-1 and TRBJ2-6, with unresolved D. Per the germline V gene, CDR1 is SQVTM and CDR2 is ANQGSEA. The CDR3 covers 15 residues. Between the trimmed V and J ends, which lost 7 bases and 1 base, there was a span of 14 bases. The CDR3 protein is CSGVTRASGANVLTF. The CDR3 DNA reads TGCAGCGGGGTGACACGTGCGTCTGGGGCCAACGTCCTGACTTTC.

The chain couples TRBV5-6 to TRBJ2-1; unclear D gene. Looked up from germline, CDR1 is SGHDT and CDR2 is YYEEEE. The CDR3 length is 13 residues. V shed 2 bases and J shed 5 bases, with 8 bases lying between them. The CDR3 protein is CASSFSGHNEQFF. CDR3 nucleotide sequence: TGTGCCAGCAGCTTTTCTGGTCACAATGAGCAGTTCTTC.

V is TRBV6-4 and J is TRBJ2-2, with a tentative D call TRBD2 (6 bases). The V and J ends lost 2 bases and 6 bases respectively, with 10 bases between them. The germline V gene encodes CDR1 MRHNA and CDR2 SNTAGT. The CDR3 covers 14 residues. The chain's CDR3 is CASSDAREAGELFF. In DNA, the CDR3 is TGTGCCAGCAGTGACGCGCGGGAAGCCGGGGAGCTGTTTTTT.

The chain joins TRBV19 to TRBJ2-7; 7 bases fit TRBD2. This CDR3 spans 13 amino acids. V was pared by 1 base and J by 6 bases, with 3 bases of the junction left unmatched. CDR1 LNHDA and CDR2 SQIVND come from the germline V gene (reference sequence). The CDR3, as DNA: TGTGCCAGTAGTATAGGCGGGGGATCCGAGCAGTACTTC. It is translated as CASSIGGGSEQYF.

The genes are TRBV7-9 and TRBJ2-7; the D gene is possibly TRBD1 (6 bases). CDR1 and CDR2 (germline): SEHNR, FQNEAQ (reference sequence). Trimming removed 1 base from V and 3 bases from J, with 7 bases in between. The CDR3 totals 13 residues. The CDR3 DNA reads TGTGCCAGCAGCTTAGAACAGGGCTACGAGCAGTACTTC. The encoded protein is CASSLEQGYEQYF.

The gene calls are TRBV6-5 and TRBJ1-1, with 10 bases matching TRBD1. Germline CDR1 reads MNHEY; CDR2 reads SVGAGI. The CDR3 runs 15 residues. Germline trimming cut 0 bases from V and 3 bases from J; bases unmatched to any gene: 1. The CDR3 region has the DNA TGTGCCAGCAGTTACTCCGGGACAGGGGACACTGAAGCTTTCTTT. Amino acid sequence: CASSYSGTGDTEAFF.

The J gene is TRBJ1-1, the V gene TRBV5-1; perhaps TRBD1 as D (6 bases). Germline lookup yields CDR1 SGHRS and CDR2 YFSETQ. The CDR3 spans 15 residues. Trimming shortened V by 0 bases and J by 3 bases, and 12 bases separated the two germline ends. CDR3 residues: CASSLAGTPHTEAFF. The CDR3 DNA sequence: TGCGCCAGCAGCTTGGCCGGGACACCGCACACTGAAGCTTTCTTT.